This T cell receptor (beta chain) was identified during a study of cytomegalovirus exposure and HLA in healthy donors. Findings and caveats of the study: A list of 164 TCR beta chains associated with cytomegalovirus was given.

The data were produced by immunoSEQ multiplex PCR, yet TCRdb's version contains in-frame clones alone and is incomplete. This sample has 250,000 or so clones, with approximately 87% found just once. Trimming took off 3 bases at V and 5 bases at J, with 16 bases between the two ends. The germline CDR1 and CDR2 sequences are MDHEN and SYDVKM. The CDR3 runs to 15 residues. From the roughly 110-subject validation cohort, which was separate from the roughly 670-subject first cohort, the donors were drawn. As concerns this clone: What it binds is not known.

V is TRBV28 and J is TRBJ2-5; D may be TRBD2 (5 bases). Sequencing was performed on PBMCs. The sequence derives from a man younger than 35 in good health and CMV-seronegative. In DNA, the CDR3 is TGTGCCAGCAGTTTTTTGACGGGATTTGTTGAGACCCAGTACTTC. It codes for CASSFLTGFVETQYF.